At least ten counts were recorded for the clone carrying this TCR beta chain. The data stem from a study of T cells in Graves' hyperthyroidism and ophthalmopathy. Germline lookup yields CDR1 DFQATT and CDR2 SNEGSKA (reference sequence). CDR3 length equals 16 residues. V lost 1 base and J 2 bases, leaving 18 bases between the germline ends. TCR beta CDR3 regions were amplified from RNA. HTBI primers were employed in a first-round RT-PCR of the TCR CDR3. A single record per CDR3 protein comes from TCRdb applying MiXCR to the multiplex PCR reads. This sample has hundreds of thousands of distinct CDR3 sequences, with over 12% found just once.

V and J are TRBV20-1 and TRBJ2-7; possibly TRBD1 or TRBD2 for D (5 bases each). Sample: blood. This receptor was obtained from a woman aged 40 to 49 with Graves' ophthalmopathy. The chain's CDR3 is CSARGGIASEAYEQYF. The CDR3 DNA follows: TGCAGTGCTAGAGGGGGGATAGCGTCGGAAGCCTACGAGCAGTACTTC.